This T cell receptor (beta chain) originates from a study of OX40 agonist ivuxolimab in advanced cancers. Libraries were prepared by immunoSEQ multiplex PCR; TCRdb keeps only in-frame clonotypes and omits some of them. The data hold about 38,000 clones, with around 80% observed a single time. J lost 4 bases, V lost 1 base, and 6 bases had no gene match. The V gene's germline CDR1 is SGHDN and CDR2 FVKESK. This CDR3 has 15 amino acids. This sequence originates from an adult with an advanced solid tumor such as melanoma, head and neck, liver or kidney cancer. This chain uses TRBV14 with TRBJ1-2; TRBD1 matches at 7 bases. Material: CD4+ or CD8+ T cells sorted from blood, obtained in a trial of the OX40 agonist ivuxolimab. CDR3 sequence: CASSQGQGWAYGYTF. The CDR3, as DNA: TGTGCCAGCAGCCAAGGACAGGGATGGGCCTATGGCTACACCTTC. The whole variable domain, filled in from reference TRBV14 and TRBJ1-2, reads EAGVTQFPSHSVIEKGQTVTLRCDPISGHDNLYWYRRVMGKEIKFLLHFVKESKQDESGMPNNRFLAERTGGTYSTLKVQPAELEDSGVYFCASSQGQGWAYGYTFGSGTRLTVV.